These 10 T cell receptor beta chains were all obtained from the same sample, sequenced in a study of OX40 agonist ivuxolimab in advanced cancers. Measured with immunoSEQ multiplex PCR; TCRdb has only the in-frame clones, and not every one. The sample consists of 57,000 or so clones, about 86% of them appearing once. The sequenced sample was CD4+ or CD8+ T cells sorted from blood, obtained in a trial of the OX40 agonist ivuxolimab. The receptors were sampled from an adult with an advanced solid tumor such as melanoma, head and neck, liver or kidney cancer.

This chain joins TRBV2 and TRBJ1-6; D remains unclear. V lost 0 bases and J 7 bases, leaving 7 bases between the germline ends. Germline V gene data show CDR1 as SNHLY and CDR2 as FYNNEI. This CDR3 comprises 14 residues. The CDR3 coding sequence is TGTGCCAGCAGTGAAGCACAGATGAATTCACCCCTCCACTTT. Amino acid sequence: CASSEAQMNSPLHF.

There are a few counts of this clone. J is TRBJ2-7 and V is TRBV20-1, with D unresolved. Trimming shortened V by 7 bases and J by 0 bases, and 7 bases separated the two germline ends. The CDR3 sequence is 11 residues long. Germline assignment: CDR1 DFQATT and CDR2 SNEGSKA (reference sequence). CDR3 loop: CSGTDSYEQYF. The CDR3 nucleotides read TGCAGTGGGACGGACTCCTACGAGCAGTACTTC.

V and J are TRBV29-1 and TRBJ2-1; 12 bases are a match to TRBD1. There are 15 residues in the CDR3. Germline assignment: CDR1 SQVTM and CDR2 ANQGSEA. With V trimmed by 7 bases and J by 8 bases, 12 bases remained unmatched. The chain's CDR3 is CSALRDRGHGDEQFF. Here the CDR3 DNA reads TGCAGCGCACTCCGGGACAGGGGGCATGGGGATGAGCAGTTCTTC.

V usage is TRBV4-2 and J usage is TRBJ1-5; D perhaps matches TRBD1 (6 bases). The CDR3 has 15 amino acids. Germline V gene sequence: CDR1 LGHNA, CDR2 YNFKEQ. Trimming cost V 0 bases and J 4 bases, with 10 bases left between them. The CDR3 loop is CASSQDGRGNQPQHF. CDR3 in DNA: TGTGCCAGCAGCCAAGATGGGAGGGGGAATCAGCCCCAGCATTTT.

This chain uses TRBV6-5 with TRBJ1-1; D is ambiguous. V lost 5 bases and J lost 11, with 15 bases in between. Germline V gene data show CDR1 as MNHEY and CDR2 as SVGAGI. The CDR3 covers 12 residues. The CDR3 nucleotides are TGTGCCAGCAGTCCCCCTCTTCGTTCGGCTTTCTTT. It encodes CASSPPLRSAFF.

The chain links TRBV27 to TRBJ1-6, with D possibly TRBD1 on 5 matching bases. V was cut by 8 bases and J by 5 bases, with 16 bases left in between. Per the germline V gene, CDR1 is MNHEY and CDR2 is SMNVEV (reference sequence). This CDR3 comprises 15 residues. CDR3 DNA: TGTGCCAGCGGCCCGTTGACAGCAAATAATTCACCCCTCCACTTT. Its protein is CASGPLTANNSPLHF.

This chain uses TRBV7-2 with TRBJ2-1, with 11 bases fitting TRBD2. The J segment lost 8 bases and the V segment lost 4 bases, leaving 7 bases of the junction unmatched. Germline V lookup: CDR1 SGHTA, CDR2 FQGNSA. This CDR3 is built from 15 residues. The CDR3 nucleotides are TGTGCCAGCAGCTCCCGACCACTAGCGGGGGATGAGCAGTTCTTC. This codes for CASSSRPLAGDEQFF. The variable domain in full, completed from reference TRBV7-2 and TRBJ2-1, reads GAGVSQSPSNKVTEKGKDVELRCDPISGHTALYWYRQSLGQGLEFLIYFQGNSAPDKSGLPSDRFSAERTGGSVSTLTIQRTQQEDSAVYLCASSSRPLAGDEQFFGPGTRLTVL.

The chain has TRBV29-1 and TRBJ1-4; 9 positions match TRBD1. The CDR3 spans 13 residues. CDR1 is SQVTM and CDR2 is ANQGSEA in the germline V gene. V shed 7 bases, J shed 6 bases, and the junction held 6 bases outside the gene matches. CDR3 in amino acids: CSGQQGAHEKLFF. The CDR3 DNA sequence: TGCAGCGGGCAACAGGGGGCTCATGAAAAACTGTTTTTT.

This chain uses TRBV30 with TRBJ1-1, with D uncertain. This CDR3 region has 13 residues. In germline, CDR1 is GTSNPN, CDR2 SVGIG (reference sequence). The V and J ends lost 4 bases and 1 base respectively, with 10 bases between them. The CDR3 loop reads CAWTPVGNTEAFF. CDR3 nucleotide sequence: TGTGCCTGGACCCCGGTCGGGAACACTGAAGCTTTCTTT.

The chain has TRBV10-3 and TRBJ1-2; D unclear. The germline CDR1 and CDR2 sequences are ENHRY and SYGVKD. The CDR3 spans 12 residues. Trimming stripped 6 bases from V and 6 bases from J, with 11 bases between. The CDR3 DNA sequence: TGTGCCATCAGCAAGACCGGAGATGGCTACACCTTC. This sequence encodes CAISKTGDGYTF.